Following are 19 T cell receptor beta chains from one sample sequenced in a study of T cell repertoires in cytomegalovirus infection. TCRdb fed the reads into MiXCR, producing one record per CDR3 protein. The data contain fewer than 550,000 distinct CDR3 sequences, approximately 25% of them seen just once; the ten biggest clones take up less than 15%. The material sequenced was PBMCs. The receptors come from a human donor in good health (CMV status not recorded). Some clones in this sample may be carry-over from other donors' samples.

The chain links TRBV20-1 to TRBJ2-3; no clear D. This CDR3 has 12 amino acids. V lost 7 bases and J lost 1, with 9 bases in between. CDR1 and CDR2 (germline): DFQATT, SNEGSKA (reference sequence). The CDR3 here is CSEKGRTDTQYF. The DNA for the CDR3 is TGCAGTGAAAAAGGTCGCACAGATACGCAGTATTTT.

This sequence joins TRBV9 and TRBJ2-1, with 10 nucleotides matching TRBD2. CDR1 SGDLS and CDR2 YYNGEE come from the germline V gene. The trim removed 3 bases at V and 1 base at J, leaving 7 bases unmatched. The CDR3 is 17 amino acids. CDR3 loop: CASSAHLAGESYNEQFF. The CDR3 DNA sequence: TGTGCCAGCAGCGCGCACCTAGCGGGAGAATCCTACAATGAGCAGTTCTTC. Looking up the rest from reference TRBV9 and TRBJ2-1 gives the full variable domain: DSGVTQTPKHLITATGQRVTLRCSPRSGDLSVYWYQQSLDQGLQFLIQYYNGEERAKGNILERFSAQQFPDLHSELNLSSLELGDSALYFCASSAHLAGESYNEQFFGPGTRLTVL.

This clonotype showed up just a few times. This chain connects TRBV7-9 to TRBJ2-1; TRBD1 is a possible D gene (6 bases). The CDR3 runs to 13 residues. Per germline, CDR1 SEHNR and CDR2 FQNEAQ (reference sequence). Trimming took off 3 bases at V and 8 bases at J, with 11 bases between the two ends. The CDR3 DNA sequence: TGTGCCAGCAGCTTCCTACAGGGCCATGAGCAGTTCTTC. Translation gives CASSFLQGHEQFF.

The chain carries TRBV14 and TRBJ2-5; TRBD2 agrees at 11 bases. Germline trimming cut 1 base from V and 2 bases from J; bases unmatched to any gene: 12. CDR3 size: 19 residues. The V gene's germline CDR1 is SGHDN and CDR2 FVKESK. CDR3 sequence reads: CASSQVSLAGVRGQETQYF. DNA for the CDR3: TGTGCCAGCAGCCAAGTGTCACTAGCGGGAGTAAGGGGACAAGAGACCCAGTACTTC.

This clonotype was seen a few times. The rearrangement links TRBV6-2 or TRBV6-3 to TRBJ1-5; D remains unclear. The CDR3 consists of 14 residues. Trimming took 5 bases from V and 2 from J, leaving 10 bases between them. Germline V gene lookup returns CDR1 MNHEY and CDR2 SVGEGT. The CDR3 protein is CASSQNTGNQPQHF. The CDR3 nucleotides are TGTGCCAGCAGTCAAAACACAGGCAATCAGCCCCAGCATTTT.

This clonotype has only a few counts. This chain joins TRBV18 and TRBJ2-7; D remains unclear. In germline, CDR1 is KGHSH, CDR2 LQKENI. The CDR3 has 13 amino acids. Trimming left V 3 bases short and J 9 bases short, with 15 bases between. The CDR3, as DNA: TGTGCCAGCTCACCGAACGACGGTAGTGGGCAGTACTTC. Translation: CASSPNDGSGQYF.

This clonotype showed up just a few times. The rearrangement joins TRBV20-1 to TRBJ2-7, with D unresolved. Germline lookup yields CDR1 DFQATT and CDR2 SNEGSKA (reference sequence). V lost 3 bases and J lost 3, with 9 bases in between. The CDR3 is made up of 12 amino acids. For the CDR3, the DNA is TGCAGTGCTAGCGGGCGGAGCTACGAGCAGTACTTC. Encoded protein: CSASGRSYEQYF.

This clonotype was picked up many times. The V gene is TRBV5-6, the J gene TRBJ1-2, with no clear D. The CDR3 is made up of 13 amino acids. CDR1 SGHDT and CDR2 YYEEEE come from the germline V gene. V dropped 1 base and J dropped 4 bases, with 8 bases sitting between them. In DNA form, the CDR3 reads TGTGCCAGCAGCTTGAACGGACTCTATGGCTACACCTTC. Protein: CASSLNGLYGYTF.

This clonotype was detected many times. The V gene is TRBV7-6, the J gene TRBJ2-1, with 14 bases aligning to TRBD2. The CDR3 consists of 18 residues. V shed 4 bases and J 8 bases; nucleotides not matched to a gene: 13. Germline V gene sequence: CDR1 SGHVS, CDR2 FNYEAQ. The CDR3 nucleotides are TGTGCCAGCAGCTACTCTAGACTAGCGGGAGGGCCCGAGGATGAGCAGTTCTTC. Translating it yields CASSYSRLAGGPEDEQFF.

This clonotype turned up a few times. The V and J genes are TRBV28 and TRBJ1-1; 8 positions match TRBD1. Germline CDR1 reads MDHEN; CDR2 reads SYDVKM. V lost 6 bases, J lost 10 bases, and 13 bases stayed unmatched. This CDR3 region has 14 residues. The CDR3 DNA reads TGTGCCAGCAGGCCACAGGGGGGCCTGGGTGGAGCTTTCTTT. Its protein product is CASRPQGGLGGAFF. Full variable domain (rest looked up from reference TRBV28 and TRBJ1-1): DVKVTQSSRYLVKRTGEKVFLECVQDMDHENMFWYRQDPGLGLRLIYFSYDVKMKEKGDIPEGYSVSREKKERFSLILESASTNQTSMYLCASRPQGGLGGAFFGQGTRLTVV.

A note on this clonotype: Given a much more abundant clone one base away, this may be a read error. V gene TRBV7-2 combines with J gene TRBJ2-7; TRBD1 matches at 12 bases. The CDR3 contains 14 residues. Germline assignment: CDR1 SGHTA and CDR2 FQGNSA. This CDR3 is CASSLGQGAREQHF. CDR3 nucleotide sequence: TGTGCCAGCAGCTTGGGACAGGGGGCGCGGGAGCAGCACTTC.

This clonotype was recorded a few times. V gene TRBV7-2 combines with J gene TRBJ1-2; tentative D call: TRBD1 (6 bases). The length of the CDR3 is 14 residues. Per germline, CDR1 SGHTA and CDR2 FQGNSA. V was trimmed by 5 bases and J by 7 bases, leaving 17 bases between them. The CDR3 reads CASSTQGRDGGYTF. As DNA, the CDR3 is TGTGCCAGCAGCACACAGGGTCGGGATGGTGGCTACACCTTC.

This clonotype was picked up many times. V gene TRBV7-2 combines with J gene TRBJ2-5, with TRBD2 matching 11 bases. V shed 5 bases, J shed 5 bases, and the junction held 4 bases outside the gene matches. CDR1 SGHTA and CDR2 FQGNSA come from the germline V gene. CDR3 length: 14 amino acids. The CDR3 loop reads CASSMRTSGETQYF. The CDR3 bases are TGTGCCAGCAGCATGCGGACTAGCGGGGAGACCCAGTACTTC.

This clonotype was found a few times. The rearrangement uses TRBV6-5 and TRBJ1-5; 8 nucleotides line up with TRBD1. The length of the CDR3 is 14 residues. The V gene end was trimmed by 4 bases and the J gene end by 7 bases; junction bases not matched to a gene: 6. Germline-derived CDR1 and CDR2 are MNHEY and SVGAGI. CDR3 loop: CASSLDRGRQPQHF. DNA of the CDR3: TGTGCCAGCAGTTTAGACAGGGGAAGACAGCCCCAGCATTTT.

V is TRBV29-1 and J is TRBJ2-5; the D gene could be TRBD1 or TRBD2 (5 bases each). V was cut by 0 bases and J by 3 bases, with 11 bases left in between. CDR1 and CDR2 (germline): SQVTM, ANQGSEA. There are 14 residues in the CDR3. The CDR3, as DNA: TGCAGCGTTGAAGAACCTGGGGGTAAAGAGACCCAGTACTTC. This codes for CSVEEPGGKETQYF. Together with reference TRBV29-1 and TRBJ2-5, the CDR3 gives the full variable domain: SAVISQKPSRDICQRGTSLTIQCQVDSQVTMMFWYRQQPGQSLTLIATANQGSEATYESGFVIDKFPISRPNLTFSTLTVSNMSPEDSSIYLCSVEEPGGKETQYFGPGTRLLVL.

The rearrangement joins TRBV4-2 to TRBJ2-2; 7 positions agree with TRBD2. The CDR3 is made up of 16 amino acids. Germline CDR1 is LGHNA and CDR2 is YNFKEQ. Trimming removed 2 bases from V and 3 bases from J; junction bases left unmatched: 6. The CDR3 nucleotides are TGTGCCAGCAGCCAACAGACTAGCCCCGACACCGGGGAGCTGTTTTTT. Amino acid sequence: CASSQQTSPDTGELFF.

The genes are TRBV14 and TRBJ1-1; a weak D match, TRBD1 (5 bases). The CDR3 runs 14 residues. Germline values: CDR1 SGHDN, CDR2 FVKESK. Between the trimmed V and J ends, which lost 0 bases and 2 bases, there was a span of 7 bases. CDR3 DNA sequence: TGTGCCAGCAGCCAAGAGAGGGGTAACACTGAAGCTTTCTTT. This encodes CASSQERGNTEAFF.

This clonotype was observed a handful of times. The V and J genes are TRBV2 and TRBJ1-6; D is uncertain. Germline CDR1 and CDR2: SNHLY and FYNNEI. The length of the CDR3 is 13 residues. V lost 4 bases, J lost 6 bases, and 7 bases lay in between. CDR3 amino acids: CASSVLSNSPLHF. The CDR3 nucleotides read TGTGCCAGCAGTGTACTAAGTAATTCACCCCTCCACTTT.

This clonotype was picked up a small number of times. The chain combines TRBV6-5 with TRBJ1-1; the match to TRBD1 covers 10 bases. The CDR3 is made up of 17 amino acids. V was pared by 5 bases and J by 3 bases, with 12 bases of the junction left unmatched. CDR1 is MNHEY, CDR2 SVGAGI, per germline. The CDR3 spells CASSLNPGQGWDTEAFF. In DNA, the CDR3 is TGTGCCAGCAGTCTAAACCCGGGACAGGGGTGGGACACTGAAGCTTTCTTT.